Each of the 12 T cell receptor beta chains below was sequenced from the same sample in a study of cytomegalovirus exposure and HLA in healthy donors. Sequencing used immunoSEQ multiplex PCR; TCRdb keeps in-frame clones, though not all of them. The sample carries around 120,000 clones, around 88% recorded once. The specimen was PBMCs. The receptors here all came from a man aged 18 to 29 in good health and CMV-seronegative.

V and J are TRBV2 and TRBJ2-4; D is uncertain. The CDR3 runs 13 residues. Trimming left V 7 bases short and J 0 bases short, with 7 bases between. In germline, CDR1 is SNHLY, CDR2 FYNNEI. The CDR3 here is CASTGRAKNIQYF. The CDR3 DNA reads as TGTGCCAGCACTGGCAGAGCCAAAAACATTCAGTACTTC.

The chain employs TRBV4-2 and TRBJ1-2, with 7 bases that match TRBD1. J gave up 3 bases and V 4 bases, and 8 bases lay outside the gene matches. The CDR3 is made up of 15 amino acids. Per germline, CDR1 LGHNA and CDR2 YNFKEQ. The CDR3, as DNA: TGTGCCAGCAGCCTACACCGGGACAGTCACTATGGCTACACCTTC. This translates into CASSLHRDSHYGYTF.

The chain employs TRBV2 and TRBJ2-2; maybe TRBD1 (5 bases). The CDR3 sequence is 14 residues long. Trimming took 8 bases from V and 6 from J, leaving 16 bases between them. The germline V gene has CDR1 SNHLY and CDR2 FYNNEI. CDR3 bases: TGTGCCAGCGGCCTACAGGCCCAGCCCGGGGAGCTGTTTTTT. Translation: CASGLQAQPGELFF.

The chain carries TRBV30 and TRBJ2-1; 9 bases map to TRBD2. The CDR3 extends over 14 amino acids. Losses at the gene ends were 2 bases for V and 6 bases for J; bases not matched to a gene: 5. The germline CDR1 and CDR2 sequences are GTSNPN and SVGIG (reference sequence). The CDR3 DNA reads as TGTGCCTGGAGTCCCGGGACTAGCAGCAATGAGCAGTTCTTC. It codes for CAWSPGTSSNEQFF. Filled out from reference TRBV30 and TRBJ2-1, the complete variable domain reads SQTIHQWPATLVQPVGSPLSLECTVEGTSNPNLYWYRQAAGRGLQLLFYSVGIGQISSEVPQNLSASRPQDRQFILSSKKLLLSDSGFYLCAWSPGTSSNEQFFGPGTRLTVL.

This clone showed up just once. The chain combines TRBV9 with TRBJ2-6, with 8 bases that match TRBD2. The CDR3 has 19 residues. V lost 0 bases to trimming and J lost 0 bases; unmatched junction nucleotides: 8. The germline V gene encodes CDR1 SGDLS and CDR2 YYNGEE. CDR3: CASSVGARRGVSGANVLTF. DNA for the CDR3: TGTGCCAGCAGCGTAGGGGCGCGGCGGGGGGTCTCTGGGGCCAACGTCCTGACTTTC.

The V call is TRBV18, the J call TRBJ2-7; weak D call: TRBD1 (5 bases). The CDR3 sequence is 17 residues long. V gave up 1 base and J gave up 4 bases, with 20 bases separating them. The germline CDR1 and CDR2 sequences are KGHSH and LQKENI. This CDR3 is CASSPLEQVDLRYEQYF. CDR3 sequence (DNA): TGTGCCAGCTCACCACTCGAACAGGTTGATCTGCGTTACGAGCAGTACTTC.

This clone occurred once. This CDR3 is CASAGGQTYRDTQYF. The CDR3 region has the DNA TGTGCCAGCGCGGGAGGGCAAACTTATAGAGATACGCAGTATTTT. The chain couples TRBV6-1 to TRBJ2-3; 9 bases line up with TRBD2. The CDR3 is 15 amino acids. After removal of 8 bases from V and 5 bases from J, the junction contained 11 bases not matched to a gene. Germline V gives CDR1 MNHNS, CDR2 SASEGT.

This sequence joins TRBV6-5 and TRBJ1-6; perhaps TRBD1 as D (6 bases). Trimming took 7 bases from V and 6 from J, leaving 13 bases between them. The CDR3 runs to 14 residues. Germline CDR1 and CDR2: MNHEY and SVGAGI. CDR3: CASTYGGPNSPLHF. The CDR3 nucleotides read TGTGCCAGCACCTACGGGGGGCCTAATTCACCCCTCCACTTT.

The genes are TRBV19 and TRBJ2-7; 8 bases fit TRBD1. CDR3 length: 13 amino acids. Trimming took 4 bases from V and 3 from J; bases not matched to a gene: 2. Germline V gene data show CDR1 as LNHDA and CDR2 as SQIVND (reference sequence). The chain's CDR3 is CASSTGQGYEQYF. CDR3 DNA sequence: TGTGCCAGTAGTACCGGACAGGGCTACGAGCAGTACTTC. Together with reference TRBV19 and TRBJ2-7, the CDR3 gives the full variable domain: DGGITQSPKYLFRKEGQNVTLSCEQNLNHDAMYWYRQDPGQGLRLIYYSQIVNDFQKGDIAEGYSVSREKKESFPLTVTSAQKNPTAFYLCASSTGQGYEQYFGPGTRLTVT.

The chain employs TRBV5-1 and TRBJ2-3; TRBD2 matches 7 bases. The CDR3 contains 16 residues. V lost 4 bases to trimming and J lost 1 base; unmatched junction nucleotides: 9. From germline, CDR1 is SGHRS and CDR2 YFSETQ. The CDR3 sequence is CASSPSGGWGTDTQYF. CDR3 DNA: TGCGCCAGCAGCCCGTCGGGGGGATGGGGCACAGATACGCAGTATTTT.

The chain employs TRBV6-1 and TRBJ1-5; no definite D call. This CDR3 comprises 12 residues. Trimming removed 7 bases from V and 6 bases from J, with 10 bases in between. Germline CDR1 is MNHNS and CDR2 is SASEGT. The CDR3 spells CASTPSGQPQHF. The DNA for the CDR3 is TGTGCCAGCACCCCGTCGGGTCAGCCCCAGCATTTT.

The V gene is TRBV13, the J gene TRBJ2-7; 8 bases match TRBD2. The V gene end was trimmed by 5 bases and the J gene end by 5 bases; junction bases not matched to a gene: 5. This CDR3 contains 13 residues. Looked up from germline, CDR1 is PRHDT and CDR2 is FYEKMQ (reference sequence). The CDR3 spells CASSRTSFNEQYF. The CDR3 region has the DNA TGTGCCAGCAGCCGGACTAGCTTTAACGAGCAGTACTTC.